This is a list of T cell receptor beta chains from one sample in a study of blood T cell repertoires in COVID-19. Clones were sequenced by immunoSEQ multiplex PCR, and TCRdb holds only the in-frame ones, with some missing. This table has about 64,000 clones, 84% appearing once. Sequencing was performed on peripheral blood. These receptors originate from a woman in her sixties or seventies with acute or convalescent COVID-19. Both conserved end residues are part of each CDR3. The D gene is left open where the match is weak. Rows may omit the clone size; those that give it use once, few, many or a size class.

J | V | D | size | DNA | CDR3
TRBJ1-2 | TRBV5-1 | TRBD1 | . | TGCGCCAGCAGCTATGGACAGGGAAGGGGTGGCTACACCTTC | CASSYGQGRGGYTF
TRBJ1-2 | TRBV2 | TRBD1 | few | TGTGCCAGCAGTGGGGACAGAACTAACTATGGCTACACCTTC | CASSGDRTNYGYTF
TRBJ1-4 | TRBV6-1 | TRBD1 | . | TGTGCCAGCAGTGAGCGGACAGGGGTTGGACCTAATGAAAAACTGTTTTTT | CASSERTGVGPNEKLFF
TRBJ1-2 | TRBV15 | TRBD1 | . | TGTGCCACCAGCAGATTACAGGGGGCGCCGAAAGGCTACACCTTC | CATSRLQGAPKGYTF
TRBJ1-6 | TRBV6-1 | TRBD1 | . | TGTGCCAGCAGTGAGGGACAGGGGGCGGCGGTTTCACCCCTCCACTTT | CASSEGQGAAVSPLHF
TRBJ2-7 | TRBV4-1 | TRBD1 | . | TGCGCCAGCAGCCGTAGTGACAGGGGGCTCTACGAGCAGTACTTC | CASSRSDRGLYEQYF
TRBJ1-1 | TRBV5-1 | . | . | TGCGCCAGCAGCAAGGGAACAGGGTTCACTGAAGCTTTCTTT | CASSKGTGFTEAFF
TRBJ1-2 | TRBV5-1 | . | . | TGCGCCAGCAGCTTGAGCACGGGGATGGGCTATGGCTACACCTTC | CASSLSTGMGYGYTF
TRBJ1-4 | TRBV27 | . | once | TGTGCCAGCAGAGGACTAGGTAATGAAAAACTGTTTTTT | CASRGLGNEKLFF
TRBJ2-2 | TRBV6-5 | . | . | TGTGCCAGCAGTTACTCGGTGCGAGGTCCGACCGGGGAGCTGTTTTTT | CASSYSVRGPTGELFF